These 5 T cell receptor beta chains were sequenced from one sample in a study of CD8 T cells in ankylosing spondylitis. TCRdb recomputed calls from the 5' RACE reads with MiXCR, one row per CDR3 protein. In the table there are 700,000 or so distinct CDR3 sequences, 15% to 20% of which are singletons. Study conclusions and caveats: A TCR beta motif of roughly eight highly homologous variants seemed to mark ankylosing spondylitis blood.

These receptors' antigens are unknown. Sequencing was carried out using blood, either unsorted or a sorted T cell fraction (not recorded which). The receptors derive from a male donor with ankylosing spondylitis.

This clonotype was recorded a few times. The chain employs TRBV20-1 and TRBJ1-2; D is possibly TRBD1 (6 bases). V was cut by 5 bases and J by 2 bases, with 12 bases left in between. Germline loops: CDR1 DFQATT, CDR2 SNEGSKA (reference sequence). This CDR3 contains 13 residues. The CDR3 reads CSAPKTGNYGYTF. The CDR3 nucleotides are TGCAGTGCTCCAAAGACAGGCAACTATGGCTACACCTTC.

The gene calls are TRBV7-2 and TRBJ1-2; D is undetermined. This CDR3 has 17 amino acids. Trimming removed 3 bases from V and 0 bases from J, with 17 bases in between. Germline V gene lookup returns CDR1 SGHTA and CDR2 FQGNSA. CDR3 sequence reads: CASSFRARRATNYGYTF. The CDR3 region has the DNA TGTGCCAGCAGCTTTAGAGCAAGACGTGCCACTAACTATGGCTACACCTTC.

The chain combines TRBV25-1 with TRBJ1-2, with TRBD1 identical over 9 bases. CDR3 length: 15 residues. CDR1 and CDR2 from the germline V gene are MGHDK and SYGVNS. Trimming removed 6 bases from V and 2 bases from J; junction bases left unmatched: 7. The CDR3: CASSLTGGGNYGYTF. CDR3 nucleotide sequence: TGTGCCAGCAGCCTAACAGGGGGCGGAAACTATGGCTACACCTTC.

This clonotype was recorded at least ten times. The chain joins TRBV12-3 or TRBV12-4 to TRBJ2-1; 8 bases agree with TRBD2. The length of the CDR3 is 15 residues. The J segment lost 3 bases and the V segment lost 5 bases, leaving 6 bases of the junction unmatched. Here the CDR3 reads CASSLSGGYYNEQFF. CDR3 nucleotide sequence: TGTGCCAGCAGTCTAAGCGGGGGTTACTACAATGAGCAGTTCTTC.

This clonotype has just a few counts. V is TRBV15 and J is TRBJ2-3; TRBD2 agrees at 7 bases. Losses at the gene ends were 3 bases for V and 5 bases for J; bases not matched to a gene: 5. Germline assignment: CDR1 LNHNV and CDR2 YYDKDF (reference sequence). This CDR3 comprises 14 residues. The CDR3 sequence is CATSRGGEQDTQYF. CDR3 DNA: TGTGCCACCAGCAGGGGGGGGGAACAAGATACGCAGTATTTT. Full variable domain (remainder filled in from reference TRBV15 and TRBJ2-3): DAMVIQNPRYQVTQFGKPVTLSCSQTLNHNVMYWYQQKSSQAPKLLFHYYDKDFNNEADTPDNFQSRRPNTSFCFLDIRSPGLGDTAMYLCATSRGGEQDTQYFGPGTRLTVL.